These T cell receptor beta chains were read from a single sample in a study of shared clonotypes between healthy human individuals. Only in-frame clones appear in the TCRdb table, and some are missing; sequencing was by immunoSEQ multiplex PCR. The sample shows 2 million to 3 million clones, 90% to 95% of them seen only once. Sample: naive CD4+ T cells from PBMCs. All receptors come from a man between 18 and 35 years old in good health. Some clones in this sample may be carry-over from other donors' samples. Both conserved end residues are part of each CDR3. D genes are given only for firm matches. Not every row has a clone size; where given, it reads once, few, many or a size class.

>.|TRBV5-1|TRBD1|TRBJ2-1
CASSIRTLRGEQFF
TGCGCCAGCAGCATACGGACCCTCAGGGGGGAGCAGTTCTTC
>.|TRBV19|TRBD2|TRBJ2-1
CASSIGGREGGEQFF
TGTGCCAGTAGTATAGGTGGGCGGGAGGGGGGTGAGCAGTTCTTC
>.|TRBV2|TRBD2|TRBJ2-3
CASSETSGVADTQYF
TGTGCCAGCAGTGAAACTAGCGGGGTTGCAGATACGCAGTATTTT
>.|TRBV7-8|.|TRBJ2-1
CASSLRSVGSYNEQFF
TGTGCCAGCAGCTTAAGATCAGTCGGCTCCTACAATGAGCAGTTCTTC
>.|TRBV7-9|.|TRBJ2-2
CAFLIQVSNTGELFF
TGTGCCTTCTTGATACAGGTTTCGAACACCGGGGAGCTGTTTTTT
>.|TRBV28|TRBD1|TRBJ1-2
CASSFQGGSGYGYTF
TGTGCCAGCAGTTTTCAGGGGGGAAGTGGCTATGGCTACACCTTC
>.|TRBV28|.|TRBJ2-3
CASRKPLGLSTDTQYF
TGTGCCAGCAGAAAGCCCCTGGGCCTTAGCACAGATACGCAGTATTTT
>.|TRBV28|.|TRBJ1-3
CASRIGGTSSSGNTIYF
TGTGCCAGCAGGATAGGGGGGACATCGAGCTCTGGAAACACCATATATTTT
>.|TRBV5-1|TRBD2|TRBJ2-2
CASSGGLAGAGELFF
TGCGCCAGCAGTGGGGGACTAGCGGGAGCCGGGGAGCTGTTTTTT
>.|TRBV28|.|TRBJ1-2
CASSLTRLGYGYTF
TGTGCCAGCAGTTTGACTCGGCTGGGCTATGGCTACACCTTC
>.|TRBV27|.|TRBJ1-5
CASSIDSLNQPQHF
TGTGCCAGCAGTATAGACAGTCTAAATCAGCCCCAGCATTTT
>once|TRBV5-1|.|TRBJ2-2
CASSLAGINTGELFF
TGCGCCAGCAGCTTGGCAGGAATAAACACCGGGGAGCTGTTTTTT
>.|TRBV28|.|TRBJ1-6
CASSPLSRFVSPLHF
TGTGCCAGCAGTCCACTATCCCGGTTCGTCTCACCCCTCCACTTT
>once|TRBV7-9|.|TRBJ1-4
CASSLAEWGRTNEKLFF
TGTGCCAGCAGCTTAGCGGAGTGGGGCAGAACTAATGAAAAACTGTTTTTT
>.|TRBV5-1|TRBD2|TRBJ2-2
CASLPAGRNTGELFF
TGCGCCAGCCTGCCAGCGGGGAGGAACACCGGGGAGCTGTTTTTT
>.|TRBV21-1|.|TRBJ1-1
CASSPRGRVNTEAFF
TGTGCCAGCAGCCCTCGGGGCAGGGTCAACACTGAAGCTTTCTTT
>once|TRBV27|.|TRBJ1-4
CASSRAAENEKLFF
TGTGCCAGCAGCCGGGCAGCCGAGAATGAAAAACTGTTTTTT
>.|TRBV11-1|TRBD2|TRBJ2-3
CASSKREGRSTDTQYF
TGTGCCAGCAGCAAGCGGGAGGGCCGTAGCACAGATACGCAGTATTTT
>few|TRBV6-1|TRBD1|TRBJ1-5
CASRRQGTQHF
TGTGCCAGCAGGCGACAGGGGACCCAGCATTTT
>few|TRBV9|.|TRBJ1-1
CASSVRAGATEAFF
TGTGCCAGCAGCGTACGGGCAGGGGCCACTGAAGCTTTCTTT
>.|TRBV11-3|.|TRBJ2-7
CASSLARFSEQYF
TGTGCCAGCAGCTTAGCACGTTTTTCCGAGCAGTACTTC
>.|TRBV7-2|TRBD2|TRBJ2-7
CASSSAGGFYEQYF
TGTGCCAGCAGCTCAGCGGGAGGGTTCTACGAGCAGTACTTC
>.|TRBV7-9|.|TRBJ1-1
CASSSQAEWVEAFF
TGTGCCAGCAGCTCTCAGGCCGAATGGGTTGAAGCTTTCTTT
>.|TRBV18|.|TRBJ2-1
CASSPSQGNEQFF
TGTGCCAGCTCACCAAGTCAGGGTAATGAGCAGTTCTTC
>.|TRBV11-2|.|TRBJ1-3
CAAREAGNTIYF
TGTGCCGCCAGGGAGGCTGGAAACACCATATATTTT
>.|TRBV6-4|TRBD2|TRBJ2-1
CASRETRLADEQFF
TGTGCCAGCAGGGAGACCAGACTAGCGGATGAGCAGTTCTTC
>.|TRBV27|TRBD2|TRBJ2-5
CASSSSSGSRETQYF
TGTGCCAGCAGTTCCTCTAGCGGGAGTCGGGAGACCCAGTACTTC
>.|TRBV6-1|.|TRBJ2-7
CASSQTGDLHEQYF
TGTGCCAGCAGCCAGACAGGCGATCTACACGAGCAGTACTTC
>.|TRBV6-1|.|TRBJ2-1
CASSSKGGLNEQFF
TGTGCCAGCAGTAGCAAGGGGGGGTTGAATGAGCAGTTCTTC
>.|TRBV18|.|TRBJ2-7
CASSPGTFYEQYF
TGTGCCAGCTCACCAGGGACATTCTACGAGCAGTACTTC
>.|TRBV6-1|.|TRBJ1-5
CASSPEGGQGQPQHF
TGTGCCAGCAGCCCCGAGGGGGGCCAGGGACAGCCCCAGCATTTT
>.|TRBV5-1|.|TRBJ2-7
CASSLAGLWGYEQYF
TGCGCCAGCAGCTTGGCAGGGCTCTGGGGGTACGAGCAGTACTTC
>.|TRBV11-2|.|TRBJ2-7
CASSRSVVYEQYF
TGTGCCAGCAGCCGATCGGTGGTCTACGAGCAGTACTTC
>.|TRBV7-3|.|TRBJ1-2
CASSLAQDSGYTF
TGTGCCAGCAGCTTAGCGCAGGATTCTGGCTACACCTTC
>.|TRBV7-9|.|TRBJ2-2
CASSLARGPNTGELFF
TGTGCCAGCAGCTTAGCTCGAGGGCCGAACACCGGGGAGCTGTTTTTT
>once|TRBV11-1|.|TRBJ2-3
CASSLGGRYGTDTQYF
TGTGCCAGCAGCCTCGGGGGGCGGTACGGCACAGATACGCAGTATTTT
>once|TRBV19|TRBD1|TRBJ1-4
CASRPPRRDSDATNEKLFF
TGTGCCAGTAGACCGCCGCGACGGGACAGCGATGCAACTAATGAAAAACTGTTTTTT
>.|TRBV4-2|TRBD1|TRBJ1-5
CASSQESQGASQPQHF
TGTGCCAGCAGCCAAGAATCACAGGGGGCAAGTCAGCCCCAGCATTTT
>once|TRBV25-1|.|TRBJ1-4
CASSAGKNEKLFF
TGTGCCAGCAGTGCCGGGAAAAATGAAAAACTGTTTTTT
>.|TRBV9|TRBD2|TRBJ2-7
CASSVGLPGGEQYF
TGTGCCAGCAGCGTAGGACTCCCGGGGGGCGAGCAGTACTTC
>.|TRBV10-2|TRBD2|TRBJ2-1
CASGGLAGVGEQFF
TGCGCCAGCGGAGGACTGGCGGGAGTTGGAGAGCAGTTCTTC
>.|TRBV6-1|TRBD2|TRBJ2-3
CAAGRLAGTDTQYF
TGTGCCGCCGGGCGACTAGCGGGCACAGATACGCAGTATTTT
>.|TRBV6-1|.|TRBJ2-7
CASTQTHSYEQYF
TGTGCCAGCACTCAAACCCACTCCTACGAGCAGTACTTC
>.|TRBV5-4|TRBD1|TRBJ2-7
CASRRQGADEQYF
TGTGCCAGCAGGAGACAGGGGGCGGACGAGCAGTACTTC
>.|TRBV11-2|.|TRBJ2-5
CASSGQETQYF
TGTGCCAGCAGCGGCCAAGAGACCCAGTACTTC
>once|TRBV6-1|.|TRBJ1-1
CASSEARRNTEAFF
TGTGCCAGCAGTGAAGCGCGCAGGAACACTGAAGCTTTCTTT
>.|TRBV5-1|.|TRBJ2-1
CASSDLGGTTGWDEQFF
TGCGCCAGCAGCGACCTGGGTGGGACAACCGGGTGGGATGAGCAGTTCTTC
>.|TRBV28|.|TRBJ2-2
CASSNLRLDRDRNTGELFF
TGTGCCAGCAGTAACCTACGACTAGACAGGGACAGAAACACCGGGGAGCTGTTTTTT
>.|TRBV29-1|.|TRBJ1-1
CSVVFWGRVPEAFF
TGCAGCGTCGTGTTTTGGGGCAGGGTCCCTGAAGCTTTCTTT
>.|TRBV5-1|.|TRBJ2-5
CASSSRGETQYF
TGCGCCAGCAGCTCCCGCGGGGAGACCCAGTACTTC
>.|TRBV11-3|.|TRBJ2-2
CASSLGVHGELFF
TGTGCCAGCAGCCTAGGCGTTCACGGGGAGCTGTTTTTT